The rows below give T cell receptor beta chains drawn from one sample of a study of T cell repertoires in cytomegalovirus infection. TCRdb itself ran the reads through MiXCR, one entry per CDR3 protein. Counted here are 250,000 to 300,000 distinct CDR3 sequences, roughly 21% occurring once; the ten biggest clones make up around 20%. These receptors have no identified antigens. The input for sequencing was cultured PBMCs, taken from culture after CMV antigen stimulation. These TCRs come from a human donor in good health (CMV status not recorded). Some clones in this sample may be carry-over from other donors' samples. Both conserved end residues are part of each CDR3. The D gene is left open where the match is weak. A row's size may be missing; if present it is once, few, many or a size class.

TRBJ2-1 | 12 | TRBV29-1 | NA | TRBD1 | TGCAGCGTGGACAGGGTGGACAATGAGCAGTTCTTC | CSVDRVDNEQFF
TRBJ1-4 | 16 | TRBV7-6 | NA | NA | TGTGCCGGCAGCCCCCCAGAAACGGGGCGTAATGAAAAACTGTTTTTT | CAGSPPETGRNEKLFF
TRBJ1-1 | 14 | TRBV30 | NA | TRBD1 | TGTGCCTGGGAGGACAGGGGGCTAGGCACTGAAGCTTTCTTT | CAWEDRGLGTEAFF
TRBJ1-1 | 13 | TRBV7-3 | many | NA | TGTGCCAGCAGCGTAACACCGAACACTGAAGCTTTCTTT | CASSVTPNTEAFF
TRBJ1-1 | 13 | TRBV28 | NA | TRBD1 | TGTGCCAGCAATCAGGGGGGGAACACTGAAGCTTTCTTT | CASNQGGNTEAFF
TRBJ2-3 | 16 | TRBV7-6 | many | TRBD2 | TGTGCCAGCAGCTTACTGTCGGGAGGGAGCACAGATACGCAGTATTTT | CASSLLSGGSTDTQYF
TRBJ2-7 | 14 | TRBV12-3/TRBV12-4 | many | NA | TGTGCCAGCAGTCCCCGGCTCCGGGTCGGCGAGCAGTACTTC | CASSPRLRVGEQYF
TRBJ1-6 | 16 | TRBV6-5 | NA | NA | TGTGCCAGCAGTTCCGCGACAGAGATTTATAATTCACCCCTCCACTTT | CASSSATEIYNSPLHF
TRBJ1-2 | 13 | TRBV20-1 | NA | TRBD1 | TGCGGAGGATACCGGGACAGGGCGTATGGCTACACCTTC | CGGYRDRAYGYTF
TRBJ2-7 | 13 | TRBV5-6 | few | NA | TGTGCCAGCAGCCGGGACATCCAGTACGAGCAGTACTTC | CASSRDIQYEQYF
TRBJ2-1 | 12 | TRBV28 | NA | NA | TGTGCCAGCTCCCAGGGTGACTATGAGCAGTTCTTC | CASSQGDYEQFF
TRBJ2-5 | 13 | TRBV11-3 | NA | NA | TGTGCCAGCAGCCCAAAGTACCAAGAGACCCAGTACTTC | CASSPKYQETQYF
TRBJ1-2 | 14 | TRBV19 | NA | NA | TGTGCCAGTAGTACGGGGGACACCATCTATGGCTACACCTTC | CASSTGDTIYGYTF
TRBJ2-7 | 14 | TRBV29-1 | NA | NA | TGCAGCGTTGAAGTAGAGACCTTCCCTTACGAGCAGTACTTC | CSVEVETFPYEQYF
TRBJ2-7 | 14 | TRBV15 | few | NA | TGTGCCACCAGCAGAGATCCAGGGATTTACGAGCAGTACTTC | CATSRDPGIYEQYF
TRBJ2-3 | 16 | TRBV5-4 | once | NA | TGTGCCAGCAGTCGGGGGCCGGGGAGGGCCATAGATACGCAGTATTTT | CASSRGPGRAIDTQYF
TRBJ2-2 | 14 | TRBV6-2/TRBV6-3 | NA | NA | TGTGCCAGCAGTTATAGGGTGTCGACCGGGGAGCTGTTTTTT | CASSYRVSTGELFF
TRBJ1-1 | 15 | TRBV15 | NA | TRBD1 | TGTGCCACCAGCAGGTGGGAACAGGGGCCCTCTGAAGCTTTCTTT | CATSRWEQGPSEAFF
TRBJ2-2 | 14 | TRBV15 | NA | NA | TGTGCCACCAGTTGGCAGGGAGCGGACGGGGAGCTGTTTTTT | CATSWQGADGELFF
TRBJ1-4 | 13 | TRBV4-3 | NA | NA | TGCGCCAGCAGCCGGGGCCCCCATGAAAAACTGTTTTTT | CASSRGPHEKLFF
TRBJ2-3 | 15 | TRBV6-5 | few | NA | TGTGCCAGCAGTTACTCGGGACACAGCACAGATACGCAGTATTTT | CASSYSGHSTDTQYF
TRBJ2-2 | 16 | TRBV10-3 | NA | TRBD2 | TGTGCCATCAGTGGAGGGACTAGCGGAACAACCGGGGAGCTGTTTTTT | CAISGGTSGTTGELFF
TRBJ2-3 | 12 | TRBV7-9 | NA | NA | TGTGCCAGCAGCTCCCCCCGAAGCGTGCAGTATTTT | CASSSPRSVQYF
TRBJ2-3 | 14 | TRBV7-6 | NA | NA | TGTGCCAGCAGCTCACCCGTGTCCTCAGATACGCAGTATTTT | CASSSPVSSDTQYF
TRBJ2-1 | 14 | TRBV29-1 | NA | TRBD2 | TGCAGCGTTGAAGGTTCCGGGACTAGCGGAAAGCAGTTCTTC | CSVEGSGTSGKQFF
TRBJ2-3 | 18 | TRBV6-2/TRBV6-3 | NA | TRBD2 | TGTGCCAGCAGTCCGTATCGGGTGGGTAGCGGGAGAGCAGATACGCAGTATTTT | CASSPYRVGSGRADTQYF
TRBJ2-1 | 15 | TRBV24-1 | NA | TRBD2 | TGTGCCACCAGCCTTAGCGGGAGTAGGTACAATGAGCAGTTCTTC | CATSLSGSRYNEQFF
TRBJ2-7 | 14 | TRBV5-4 | NA | TRBD2 | TGTGCCAGCAGCATTAGCGGGAGCTCCTACGAGCAGTACTTC | CASSISGSSYEQYF
TRBJ1-3 | 13 | TRBV12-3/TRBV12-4 | many | NA | TGTGCCAGCCTGCGTTTCGCAGGAAACACCATATATTTT | CASLRFAGNTIYF
TRBJ1-1 | 12 | TRBV2 | NA | NA | TGTGCCAGCAGTGAGCTGTACACTGAAGCTTTCTTT | CASSELYTEAFF
TRBJ2-6 | 16 | TRBV7-2 | many | TRBD1 | TGTGCCAGCAGCCGTCCCAGGGGGTCAGGGGCCAACGTCCTGACTTTC | CASSRPRGSGANVLTF
TRBJ2-1 | 15 | TRBV7-2 | many | TRBD2 | TGTGCCAGCAGCTTCACTAGCGGGAGGGCCAATGAGCAGTTCTTC | CASSFTSGRANEQFF
TRBJ1-5 | 19 | TRBV6-2/TRBV6-3 | many | TRBD1 | TGTGCCAGCAGTTACCTTGGACAGGGCCCCTATTGGAGCAATCAGCCCCAGCATTTT | CASSYLGQGPYWSNQPQHF
TRBJ2-5 | 16 | TRBV10-3 | many | TRBD1 | TGTGCCATCAGTGAACGACAGGGGAAGGCCGAGGAGACCCAGTACTTC | CAISERQGKAEETQYF
TRBJ2-5 | 13 | TRBV25-1 | NA | NA | TGTGCCAGCAGTGACGGTCAGGGCCAGACCCAGTACTTC | CASSDGQGQTQYF
TRBJ2-7 | 14 | TRBV7-9 | many | TRBD1 | TGTGCCAGCAGCTCATGGACAGGGGTTGGCGAGCAGTACTTC | CASSSWTGVGEQYF
TRBJ1-1 | 14 | TRBV7-2 | many | NA | TGTGCCAGCAGATTAGCAGGAGGGAACACTGAAGCTTTCTTT | CASRLAGGNTEAFF
TRBJ2-1 | 15 | TRBV7-9 | few | TRBD2 | TGTGCCAGCAGCGTGGGGCTAGCGGAATACAATGAGCAGTTCTTC | CASSVGLAEYNEQFF
TRBJ2-7 | 13 | TRBV19 | NA | NA | TGTGCCAGTAGTATGAGGTTCTCCTACGAGCAGTACTTC | CASSMRFSYEQYF
TRBJ1-4 | 15 | TRBV7-2 | many | NA | TGTGCCAGCAGCAGACAGGTTGCAACTAATGAAAAACTGTTTTTT | CASSRQVATNEKLFF
TRBJ2-7 | 14 | TRBV29-1 | NA | TRBD2 | TGCAGCGTTTGGGTGGCTAGCGGGACCTACGAGCAGTACTTC | CSVWVASGTYEQYF
TRBJ2-3 | 12 | TRBV7-9 | many | NA | TGTGCCAGCAGCTACGGTCCGGATACGCAGTATTTT | CASSYGPDTQYF
TRBJ2-3 | 20 | TRBV4-2 | NA | TRBD2 | TGTGCCAGCAGCCAGAAGATAGAGGATTATGGGACTAGCGGGGACTATACGCAGTATTTT | CASSQKIEDYGTSGDYTQYF
TRBJ1-2 | 18 | TRBV6-2/TRBV6-3 | many | NA | TGTGCCAGCAGTCCTCGTTCGGAGATACGCACCTATAACTATGGCTACACCTTC | CASSPRSEIRTYNYGYTF
TRBJ1-6 | 15 | TRBV12-3/TRBV12-4 | NA | TRBD1 | TGTGCCAGCAGGAGACAGGGGGCGGGAAATTCACCCCTCCACTTT | CASRRQGAGNSPLHF
TRBJ2-3 | 16 | TRBV7-3 | NA | NA | TGTGCCAGCAGCTTAATAGGGGGAACTGGGTTAGATACGCAGTATTTT | CASSLIGGTGLDTQYF
TRBJ1-1 | 17 | TRBV7-9 | many | NA | TGTGCCAGCAGCTCCCTGAGTCAGAGCCGATCGAACACTGAAGCTTTCTTT | CASSSLSQSRSNTEAFF
TRBJ2-1 | 15 | TRBV12-3/TRBV12-4 | NA | NA | TGTGCCAGCAGTTTACTAGCACCATCTACTGATGAGCAGTTCTTC | CASSLLAPSTDEQFF
TRBJ2-3 | 16 | TRBV7-9 | NA | NA | TGTGCCAGCAGCGCCCGCTATGGGGACCTAGCGGATACGCAGTATTTT | CASSARYGDLADTQYF
TRBJ1-5 | 14 | TRBV12-3/TRBV12-4 | NA | NA | TGTGCCAGCAGTTTAGCCCGGATCAATCAGCCCCAGCATTTT | CASSLARINQPQHF
TRBJ1-5 | 13 | TRBV19 | NA | NA | TGTGCCAGTAGTAAGGCAATTTATCAGCCCCAGCATTTT | CASSKAIYQPQHF
TRBJ2-5 | 13 | TRBV28 | NA | NA | TGTGCCGGCGACGGACGGGAGCAAGAGACCCAGTACTTC | CAGDGREQETQYF
TRBJ2-7 | 15 | TRBV7-2 | many | NA | TGTGCCAGCAGCTTAATTTGGGACACGTCCTACGAGCAGTACTTC | CASSLIWDTSYEQYF
TRBJ2-5 | 16 | TRBV27 | NA | TRBD2 | TGTGCCAGCCAACTCACCATAGCTAGCGGACAAGAGACCCAGTACTTC | CASQLTIASGQETQYF
TRBJ2-1 | 11 | TRBV12-3/TRBV12-4 | hyperexpanded | NA | TGTGCCAGCAGTTTAGGCGCAGCGGGGTTCTTC | CASSLGAAGFF